One sample yielded the 2 T cell receptor beta chains listed below, sequenced in a study of T-cell memory formation after mild COVID-19. TCRdb reanalysed the 5' RACE reads using MiXCR and keeps one entry per CDR3 protein. The sample gives nearly 350,000 distinct CDR3 sequences, 10% to 15% of which show up once; about 20% is in the top ten. The sample was PBMCs or a T cell subset sorted from them (not recorded which). All receptors derive from a man aged 18 to 29 who had mild COVID-19 (a few samples of this study predate the infection). Cell type and time point are not known.

This clonotype was counted a few times. This chain uses TRBV6-2 or TRBV6-3 with TRBJ2-7; D is possibly TRBD2 (6 bases). The CDR3 has 14 amino acids. Looked up from germline, CDR1 is MNHEY and CDR2 is SVGEGT. Trimming removed 6 bases at V and 2 bases at J, with 14 bases between. CDR3 in DNA: TGTGCCAGCAGACTAGCACCACGGGCCTACGAGCAGTACGTC. This codes for CASRLAPRAYEQYV.

This sequence joins TRBV7-6 and TRBJ2-1; D possibly corresponds to TRBD2 (6 bases). V dropped 5 bases and J dropped 6 bases, with 17 bases sitting between them. The germline V gene encodes CDR1 SGHVS and CDR2 FNYEAQ. This CDR3 region has 15 residues. This chain's CDR3 is CASSGGGLPFNEQFF. CDR3 DNA sequence: TGTGCCAGCAGCGGTGGGGGACTCCCGTTCAATGAGCAGTTCTTC.